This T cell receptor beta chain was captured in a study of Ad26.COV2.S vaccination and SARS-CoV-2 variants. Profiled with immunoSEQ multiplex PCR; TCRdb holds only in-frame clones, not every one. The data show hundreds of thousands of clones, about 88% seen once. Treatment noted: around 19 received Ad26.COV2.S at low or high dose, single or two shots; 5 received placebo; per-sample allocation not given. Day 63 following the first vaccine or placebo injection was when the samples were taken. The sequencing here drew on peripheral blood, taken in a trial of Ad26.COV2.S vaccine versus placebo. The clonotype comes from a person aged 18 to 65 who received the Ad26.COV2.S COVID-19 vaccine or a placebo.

The CDR3 DNA follows: TGTGCCACCAGCCTACTGACAGGGGGCTTACGGGATGAAAAACTGTTTTTT. Translation gives CATSLLTGGLRDEKLFF. The rearrangement links TRBV15 to TRBJ1-4; 10 bases are a match to TRBD1. J was trimmed by 6 bases and V by 5 bases; bases with no gene match: 12. The CDR3 runs to 17 residues. Germline CDR1 reads LNHNV; CDR2 reads YYDKDF (reference sequence).